This T cell receptor beta chain was recovered during a study of T cells in Graves' hyperthyroidism and ophthalmopathy. Study results and caveats: Ophthalmopathy, as predicted by the model, came a median roughly 6.5 months after the prediction.

This CDR3 is built from 16 residues. The ends were cut back, 1 base at V and 3 bases at J, with 13 bases in the middle. A remark on this clonotype: What it recognizes is unknown.

Subjects aged 18 to 65 presented with newly diagnosed hyperthyroidism of less than 2 months' duration. The blood sample dates from first hyperthyroidism diagnosis, preceding any ophthalmopathy symptoms. Amplification targeted TCR beta CDR3 regions from RNA transcripts. Initially, a first-round RT-PCR of the TCR CDR3 employed the HTBI primer set. TCRdb called the multiplex PCR reads again in MiXCR, with one record for every CDR3 protein. The table includes about 720,000 distinct CDR3 sequences, roughly 20% detected once. The TCR was taken from a woman aged 45-65 years with Graves' hyperthyroidism that later progressed to Graves' ophthalmopathy. The chain links TRBV12-3 or TRBV12-4 to TRBJ1-3; perhaps TRBD1 as D (5 bases). The material sequenced was blood. The CDR3 bases are TGTGCCAGCAGTTTAGAGAGGGGCTGGCGTGGAAACACCATATATTTT. Its protein is CASSLERGWRGNTIYF.